This T cell receptor beta chain was observed in a study of CXCR3-negative and CXCR3-positive naive CD8 T cells. Study at large: Every library held about 1.5 +/- 0.3 million TRB reads, and the total came to about 135 million. Study-wide results and caveats: Cryopreservation partially decreased CXCR3 expression, and most assays used fresh PBMCs.

Sorts that each held around 300,000 cells were run in triplicate for every CD8+ T cell subset. A CD45RO-CCR7+CD27+CD95- profile was what naive CD8+ T cells displayed. UMI-labeled 5' RACE TRB cDNA libraries were prepared from the cells. One entry per CDR3 protein, without DNA, is what TCRdb gives after re-calling the 5' RACE reads. Reported are some 130,000 distinct CDR3 sequences; the ten largest clones contain around 0.5%. In regard to this clonotype: What it binds is not known.

Germline CDR1 SGHDN, CDR2 FVKESK. The CDR3 contains 15 residues. The chain employs TRBV14 and TRBJ2-1; TCRdb's D gene call, TRBD2, goes unchecked for lack of DNA. This TCR derives from a human donor in good health. Some clones in this sample may be carry-over from other donors' samples. The sequencing input was naive CXCR3- CD8+ T cells from blood. As for subset: CD45RO-CCR7+CD27+CD95- naive CD8+ T cells lacking CXCR3 (TNR3-). The CDR3 sequence is CASSYPGLAYNEQFF.